One sample yielded the 2 T cell receptor beta chains listed below, sequenced in a study of cytomegalovirus exposure and HLA in healthy donors. Primers: 60 Vbeta forward and 13 Jbeta reverse. TCRdb keeps only in-frame clones here, not all; method: immunoSEQ multiplex PCR. The sample yields some 200,000 clones, approximately 80% seen once. Sample: PBMCs. These TCRs come from a man in his fifties in good health and CMV-seronegative.

V is TRBV19 and J is TRBJ2-7, with 10 positions matching TRBD2. The V and J ends lost 4 bases and 5 bases, in that order; junction bases with no gene match: 14. This CDR3 has 17 residues. Looked up from germline, CDR1 is LNHDA and CDR2 is SQIVND (reference sequence). CDR3 residues: CASSNPPLAGESDEQYF. Here the CDR3 DNA reads TGTGCCAGTAGTAACCCCCCTCTAGCGGGAGAGTCGGACGAGCAGTACTTC.

V usage is TRBV27 and J usage is TRBJ2-3; weak D call: TRBD2 (6 bases). Per germline, CDR1 MNHEY and CDR2 SMNVEV (reference sequence). Trimming took off 7 bases at V and 0 bases at J, with 14 bases between the two ends. The CDR3 has 15 residues. CDR3 in DNA: TGTGCCAGCATTCTGGTCGGGACTAGCACAGATACGCAGTATTTT. As protein: CASILVGTSTDTQYF.